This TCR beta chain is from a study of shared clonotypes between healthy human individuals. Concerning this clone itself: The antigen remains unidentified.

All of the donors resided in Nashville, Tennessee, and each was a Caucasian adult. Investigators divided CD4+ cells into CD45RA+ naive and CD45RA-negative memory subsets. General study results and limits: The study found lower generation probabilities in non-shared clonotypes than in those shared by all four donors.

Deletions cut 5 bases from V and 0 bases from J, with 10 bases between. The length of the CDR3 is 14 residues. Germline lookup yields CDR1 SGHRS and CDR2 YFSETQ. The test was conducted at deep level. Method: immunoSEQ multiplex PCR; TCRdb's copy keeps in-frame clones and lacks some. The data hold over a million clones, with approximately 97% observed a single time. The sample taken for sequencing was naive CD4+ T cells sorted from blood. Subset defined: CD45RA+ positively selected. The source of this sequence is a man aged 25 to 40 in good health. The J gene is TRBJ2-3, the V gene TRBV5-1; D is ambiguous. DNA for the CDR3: TGCGCCAGCAGGATGAAGTATAGCACAGATACGCAGTATTTT. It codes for CASRMKYSTDTQYF. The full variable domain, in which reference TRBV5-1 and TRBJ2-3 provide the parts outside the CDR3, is KAGVTQTPRYLIKTRGQQVTLSCSPISGHRSVSWYQQTPGQGLQFLFEYFSETQRNKGNFPGRFSGRQFSNSRSEMNVSTLELGDSALYLCASRMKYSTDTQYFGPGTRLTVL.